One sample yielded the 20 T cell receptor beta chains listed below, sequenced in a study of blood T cells in healthy people across ages. A second 7 to 11 cycle PCR used barcoded and J-beta primers. Each CDR3 protein is one row after TCRdb ran MiXCR on the 5' RACE reads. This sample has about 1.7 million distinct CDR3 sequences, with roughly 28% found just once. Material for sequencing was blood. All receptors derive from a woman aged 25 to 45 in good health.

This clonotype was observed a handful of times. The chain recombines TRBV20-1 with TRBJ2-1, with D unclear. Germline loops: CDR1 DFQATT, CDR2 SNEGSKA (reference sequence). The CDR3 is 15 amino acids. V lost 5 bases, J lost 8 bases, and 22 bases lay in between. The CDR3 here is CSALNQESLLDEQFF. CDR3 sequence (DNA): TGCAGTGCTTTAAACCAGGAGTCACTCCTCGATGAGCAGTTCTTC.

There are a few counts of this clonotype. The chain recombines TRBV5-1 with TRBJ2-5; the D gene is possibly TRBD2 (5 bases). CDR3 length: 15 residues. Trimming shortened V by 5 bases and J by 4 bases, and 18 bases separated the two germline ends. CDR1 is SGHRS, CDR2 YFSETQ, per germline. CDR3 sequence: CASRVEGGRRETQYF. CDR3 in DNA: TGCGCCAGCAGAGTAGAGGGTGGAAGGCGAGAGACCCAGTACTTC.

This rearrangement joins TRBV4-1 to TRBJ2-1; TRBD1 matches 9 bases. With V trimmed by 4 bases and J by 7 bases, 8 bases remained unmatched. Germline V gene lookup returns CDR1 MGHRA and CDR2 YSYEKL. The CDR3 has 15 residues. CDR3 protein: CASSLRTGVWNEQFF. The CDR3 DNA is TGCGCCAGCAGCCTTCGGACAGGGGTTTGGAATGAGCAGTTCTTC.

Only a few counts were recorded for this clonotype. The V gene is TRBV3-1, the J gene TRBJ2-1, with D unresolved. CDR3 length equals 16 residues. V was trimmed by 1 base and J by 2 bases, leaving 12 bases between them. Looked up from germline, CDR1 is LGHDT and CDR2 is YNNKEL (reference sequence). The CDR3 coding sequence is TGTGCCAGCAGCCAAGGACGGGCCCGAACCTACAATGAGCAGTTCTTC. Translation: CASSQGRARTYNEQFF.

The genes are TRBV6-5 and TRBJ1-5; TRBD1 is a possible D gene (5 bases). The CDR3 loop spans 17 amino acids. CDR1 is MNHEY, CDR2 SVGAGI, per germline. V was pared by 0 bases and J by 0 bases, with 12 bases between. CDR3 DNA sequence: TGTGCCAGCAGTTACTCGGGTCTCAGGGATAGCAATCAGCCCCAGCATTTT. This codes for CASSYSGLRDSNQPQHF.

The V and J genes are TRBV12-3 or TRBV12-4 and TRBJ2-2; 9 bases line up with TRBD1. This CDR3 has 16 amino acids. The ends lost 5 bases at V and 5 bases at J; junction bases unmatched: 9. The CDR3 reads CASSAFGTGWTGELFF. The CDR3, as DNA: TGTGCCAGCAGTGCATTCGGGACAGGGTGGACCGGGGAGCTGTTTTTT.

This clonotype appeared many times. In DNA form, the CDR3 reads TGTGCCATCAGTGGGACAGGGGTCTTACAGTTCTTC. Amino acids: CAISGTGVLQFF. This chain connects TRBV10-3 to TRBJ2-1, with 9 bases lining up with TRBD1. Germline V gives CDR1 ENHRY, CDR2 SYGVKD. J gave up 13 bases and V 4 bases, and 5 bases lay outside the gene matches. This CDR3 spans 12 amino acids.

This clonotype was seen a few times. The genes are TRBV3-1 and TRBJ2-1, with D unresolved. This CDR3 region has 12 residues. Looked up from germline, CDR1 is LGHDT and CDR2 is YNNKEL (reference sequence). V was trimmed by 6 bases and J by 7 bases, leaving 10 bases between them. The CDR3: CASSHGLNEQFF. CDR3 nucleotide sequence: TGTGCCAGCAGTCACGGGCTGAATGAGCAGTTCTTC.

The sample holds a few counts of this clonotype. The chain has TRBV7-6 and TRBJ2-5; no definite D call. Trimming left V 1 base short and J 6 bases short, with 6 bases between. CDR1 is SGHVS and CDR2 is FNYEAQ in the germline V gene. The CDR3 contains 12 residues. CDR3 nucleotides: TGTGCCAGCAGCTTAGACCCCCAGACCCAGTACTTC. As protein: CASSLDPQTQYF.

A remark on this clonotype: A much bigger clone sits one base away, suggesting this may be a read error. The gene calls are TRBV29-1 and TRBJ2-5; 8 positions match TRBD2. Germline CDR1 and CDR2: SQVTM and ANQGSEA. CDR3 length: 12 amino acids. V trimming: 7 bases; J trimming: 11 bases; junction bases outside the gene matches: 12. Written as DNA, the CDR3 is TGCAGCGCAGGGACTAGTATTAATGAGCAGTACTTC. This codes for CSAGTSINEQYF.

This clonotype was counted only a few times. A junction end diverges from the germline sequence, so it may reflect a read error. The chain uses TRBV5-1 and TRBJ1-4, with TRBD1 matching over 7 bases. Germline V gene lookup returns CDR1 SGHRS and CDR2 YFSETQ. This CDR3 comprises 17 residues. This chain's CDR3 is CAGSLNDRARDNEKLFF. The DNA for the CDR3 is TGCGCCGGCAGCTTGAACGACAGGGCTCGGGATAATGAAAAACTGTTTTTT.

This clonotype occurred a few times. V usage is TRBV7-9 and J usage is TRBJ1-4; tentative D call: TRBD1 (6 bases). The ends were cut back, 4 bases at V and 8 bases at J, with 17 bases in the middle. This CDR3 has 15 amino acids. CDR1 is SEHNR, CDR2 FQNEAQ, per germline (reference sequence). The CDR3 coding sequence is TGTGCCAGCAGCTCTCACAGGGATCCCTACGAAAAACTGTTTTTT. Its protein product is CASSSHRDPYEKLFF.

This chain uses TRBV7-3 with TRBJ2-3, with TRBD1 identical over 7 bases. The germline V gene encodes CDR1 SGHTA and CDR2 FQGTGA. The CDR3 has 14 amino acids. The V and J ends lost 5 bases and 7 bases, in that order; junction bases with no gene match: 9. CDR3: CASSPQGVRNTQYF. As DNA, the CDR3 is TGTGCCAGCAGCCCTCAGGGGGTGCGAAATACGCAGTATTTT.

This clonotype occurred a few times. The CDR3 DNA is TGTGCCAGCAGTTACTCGGCCTGGGCGGGGGAGCAGTACTTC. Translating it yields CASSYSAWAGEQYF. The rearrangement links TRBV6-5 to TRBJ2-7; possibly TRBD2 for D (6 bases). From germline, CDR1 is MNHEY and CDR2 SVGAGI. The CDR3 spans 14 residues. Trimming pared 0 bases from V and 7 bases from J, leaving 13 bases between.

This clonotype was counted a few times. The V and J genes are TRBV20-1 and TRBJ1-1; the D is unclear. The CDR3 contains 15 residues. The germline gives CDR1 DFQATT, CDR2 SNEGSKA (reference sequence). V lost 0 bases to trimming and J lost 1 base, with 12 bases between them. The DNA of the CDR3 is TGCAGTGCTAGAGATCCCCGGACGGCGAACACTGAAGCTTTCTTT. As protein: CSARDPRTANTEAFF.

This clonotype was seen at least ten times. The rearrangement links TRBV7-9 to TRBJ2-5; D not resolved. Per germline, CDR1 SEHNR and CDR2 FQNEAQ (reference sequence). Between the trimmed V and J ends, which lost 6 bases and 1 base, there was a span of 12 bases. There are 14 residues in the CDR3. As DNA, the CDR3 is TGTGCCAGCAGGCGCGCGGACGGCCAAGAGACCCAGTACTTC. This translates into CASRRADGQETQYF.

A few counts support this clonotype. The chain is built from TRBV12-3 or TRBV12-4 and TRBJ2-5; 8 nucleotides line up with TRBD2. The CDR3 runs 15 residues. The trim removed 6 bases at V and 4 bases at J, leaving 10 bases unmatched. Written as DNA, the CDR3 is TGTGCCAGCAGCTGGCGAAGCGGGAGAGGAGAGACCCAGTACTTC. Translation gives CASSWRSGRGETQYF.

This clonotype came up many times. V is TRBV20-1 and J is TRBJ1-2; TRBD1 agrees at 11 bases. CDR1 DFQATT and CDR2 SNEGSKA come from the germline V gene (reference sequence). V gave up 3 bases and J gave up 4 bases; unmatched junction bases: 4. This CDR3 has 14 amino acids. The CDR3 bases are TGCAGTGCTAGCTCCGGGACAGGGGGCTATGGCTACACCTTC. It codes for CSASSGTGGYGYTF.

This clonotype has ten or more counts. V gene TRBV9 combines with J gene TRBJ2-1; tentative D call: TRBD1 (7 bases). The germline V and J ends were trimmed by 2 bases and 6 bases, with 15 bases remaining between them. There are 15 residues in the CDR3. Germline CDR1 and CDR2: SGDLS and YYNGEE. The CDR3 protein is CASSVRGQTINEQFF. In DNA form, the CDR3 reads TGTGCCAGCAGCGTGCGGGGACAGACTATCAATGAGCAGTTCTTC.

This clonotype showed up just a few times. The chain combines TRBV20-1 with TRBJ2-3; tentative D call: TRBD1 (6 bases). V was clipped by 5 bases and J by 0 bases, with 9 bases between them. The germline V gene encodes CDR1 DFQATT and CDR2 SNEGSKA (reference sequence). CDR3 length: 13 residues. CDR3 nucleotide sequence: TGCAGTGCTGTACAGGGCAGCACAGATACGCAGTATTTT. Translating gives CSAVQGSTDTQYF.